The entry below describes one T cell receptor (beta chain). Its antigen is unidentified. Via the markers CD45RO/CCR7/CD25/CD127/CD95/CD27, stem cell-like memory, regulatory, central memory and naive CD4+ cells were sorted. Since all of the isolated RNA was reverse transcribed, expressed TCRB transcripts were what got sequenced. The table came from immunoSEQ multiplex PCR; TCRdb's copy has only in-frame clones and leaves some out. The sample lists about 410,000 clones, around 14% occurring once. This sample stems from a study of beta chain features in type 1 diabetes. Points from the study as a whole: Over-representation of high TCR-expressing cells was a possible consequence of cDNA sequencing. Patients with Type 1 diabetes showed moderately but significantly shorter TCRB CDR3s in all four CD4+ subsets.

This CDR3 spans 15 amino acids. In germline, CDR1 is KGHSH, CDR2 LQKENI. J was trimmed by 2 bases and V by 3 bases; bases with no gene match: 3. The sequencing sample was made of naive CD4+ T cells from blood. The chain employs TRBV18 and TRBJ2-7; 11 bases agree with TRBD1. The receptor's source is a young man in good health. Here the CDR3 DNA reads TGTGCCAGCTCACCCGGGACAGGGGGACCCTACGAGCAGTACTTC. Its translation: CASSPGTGGPYEQYF.